This T cell receptor (beta chain) appears in the sequencing data of a study of T cells in Graves' hyperthyroidism and ophthalmopathy. Study context: At initial diagnosis, before any treatment had begun, peripheral blood was obtained.

Amplification of TCR beta CDR3 regions used RNA as the template. TCR CDR3 underwent first-round RT-PCR with the HTBI primer set. From the multiplex PCR reads, TCRdb called clonotypes with MiXCR, one entry per CDR3 protein. This sample has hundreds of thousands of distinct CDR3 sequences, with about 17% found just once. This clonotype was seen ten or more times. PBMCs were sourced from more than 7.5 ml fresh peripheral blood. V dropped 1 base and J dropped 5 bases, with 11 bases sitting between them. Germline lookup yields CDR1 DFQATT and CDR2 SNEGSKA (reference sequence). This CDR3 contains 13 residues.

Sequencing input: blood. The rearrangement uses TRBV20-1 and TRBJ1-1, with no clear D. The receptor's source is a woman aged 45-65 years with Graves' hyperthyroidism that later progressed to Graves' ophthalmopathy. The DNA of the CDR3 is TGCAGTGCTAGAGGGGTCACGAGGACTGAAGCTTTCTTT. Translation gives CSARGVTRTEAFF.